The 11 T cell receptor beta chains presented below share a single source sample, sequenced in a study of T cell responses to AZD1222 COVID-19 vaccine. Produced via immunoSEQ multiplex PCR; TCRdb's table is partial and in-frame only. The sample contains 100,000 to 150,000 clones, 80% to 90% of which appear only once. The sample was peripheral blood, taken on day 0 of MenACWY control vaccination. All receptors come from an adult in good health.

V is TRBV7-9 and J is TRBJ1-2, with D possibly TRBD1 on 6 matching bases. Germline V CDR1 and CDR2: SEHNR, FQNEAQ (reference sequence). Trimming took 1 base from V and 2 from J, leaving 11 bases between them. The CDR3 length is 15 residues. The CDR3 here is CASSLGFGGNYGYTF. The CDR3 bases are TGTGCCAGCAGCTTAGGTTTCGGGGGCAACTATGGCTACACCTTC.

The chain couples TRBV2 to TRBJ1-1; D remains ambiguous. The CDR3 runs to 14 residues. Trimming took off 3 bases at V and 1 base at J, with 9 bases between the two ends. The germline CDR1 and CDR2 sequences are SNHLY and FYNNEI. The CDR3 DNA is TGTGCCAGCAGTGACCCGGTAGGGAACACTGAAGCTTTCTTT. Amino acid sequence: CASSDPVGNTEAFF. Full variable domain (outside the CDR3, taken from reference TRBV2 and TRBJ1-1): EPEVTQTPSHQVTQMGQEVILRCVPISNHLYFYWYRQILGQKVEFLVSFYNNEISEKSEIFDDQFSVERPDGSNFTLKIRSTKLEDSAMYFCASSDPVGNTEAFFGQGTRLTVV.

This chain connects TRBV5-6 to TRBJ1-5; TRBD1 matches at 8 bases. Losses at the gene ends were 0 bases for V and 5 bases for J; bases not matched to a gene: 10. This CDR3 region has 17 residues. The germline CDR1 and CDR2 sequences are SGHDT and YYEEEE. The DNA for the CDR3 is TGTGCCAGCAGCTTGGCCCGTGCGGACAGGGCGGATCAGCCCCAGCATTTT. Translated, it gives CASSLARADRADQPQHF.

The rearrangement links TRBV29-1 to TRBJ1-2; D is perhaps TRBD1 (6 bases). CDR3 size: 13 residues. The germline V and J ends were trimmed by 6 bases and 2 bases, with 13 bases remaining between them. Per germline, CDR1 SQVTM and CDR2 ANQGSEA. The CDR3 region is CSVRGTPNYGYTF. DNA for the CDR3: TGCAGCGTGAGAGGGACACCGAACTATGGCTACACCTTC.

The chain has TRBV25-1 and TRBJ1-4, with unresolved D. The germline gives CDR1 MGHDK, CDR2 SYGVNS. V was shortened by 7 bases and J by 1 base, with 1 base between the two germline ends. This CDR3 is 11 amino acids long. The CDR3 region is CASKTNEKLFF. The DNA of the CDR3 is TGTGCCAGCAAAACTAATGAAAAACTGTTTTTT.

This chain links TRBV10-3 with TRBJ2-7; D gene uncertain. Germline V lookup: CDR1 ENHRY, CDR2 SYGVKD. The length of the CDR3 is 13 residues. The V end was cut by 10 bases, the J end by 0 bases, with 13 bases between. The CDR3 nucleotides are TGTGCCACAAGGACCGCCAGCTCCTACGAGCAGTACTTC. It translates to CATRTASSYEQYF.

The chain links TRBV5-8 to TRBJ1-1; D might be TRBD1 (6 bases). The length of the CDR3 is 17 residues. In germline, CDR1 is SGHTS, CDR2 YDEGEE. The V gene lost 4 bases and the J gene lost 0 bases, with 19 bases spanning the gap. This CDR3 reads CASSLWSGDRLNTEAFF. The CDR3 region has the DNA TGTGCCAGCAGCCTATGGTCCGGAGACAGGCTGAACACTGAAGCTTTCTTT.

The V and J genes are TRBV7-7 and TRBJ2-2; TRBD2 matches at 11 bases. Germline V lookup: CDR1 SSHAT, CDR2 FNYEAQ (reference sequence). The CDR3 is 16 residues long. V lost 5 bases, J lost 0 bases, and 2 bases stayed unmatched. This chain's CDR3 is CASSQTSGTNTGELFF. The CDR3 nucleotides are TGTGCCAGCAGCCAGACTAGCGGGACGAACACCGGGGAGCTGTTTTTT.

The V gene is TRBV5-5, the J gene TRBJ1-3; D may be TRBD1 (5 bases). The CDR3 sequence is 15 residues long. The germline CDR1 and CDR2 sequences are SGHKS and YYEKEE (reference sequence). Trimming shortened V by 0 bases and J by 1 base, and 8 bases separated the two germline ends. The chain's CDR3 is CASSLDGGSGNTIYF. In DNA, the CDR3 is TGTGCCAGCAGCTTGGATGGGGGGTCTGGAAACACCATATATTTT.

CDR3: CASRGSSAYEQYF. CDR3 coding DNA: TGTGCCAGCAGAGGGAGTAGCGCCTACGAGCAGTACTTC. The gene calls are TRBV6-5 and TRBJ2-7; D may be TRBD2 (5 bases). V lost 6 bases and J lost 2, with 11 bases in between. This CDR3 contains 13 residues. The germline V gene encodes CDR1 MNHEY and CDR2 SVGAGI.

This chain joins TRBV9 and TRBJ2-1, with D perhaps given as TRBD1 or TRBD2 (5 bases each). The CDR3 length is 15 residues. Deletions cut 3 bases from V and 9 bases from J, with 19 bases between. Germline-derived CDR1 and CDR2 are SGDLS and YYNGEE. The CDR3 nucleotides read TGTGCCAGCAGCGCGAACAGCCGGGACGACGGTGAGCAGTTCTTC. Residues: CASSANSRDDGEQFF.